The 8 T cell receptor beta chains reported below all come from one sample, sequenced in a study of T-cell memory formation after mild COVID-19. TCRdb reanalysed the 5' RACE reads using MiXCR and keeps one entry per CDR3 protein. The profile shows 70,000 to 95,000 distinct CDR3 sequences, more than 10% of them singletons. Sequences were obtained from PBMCs or a T cell subset sorted from them (not recorded which). These receptors all come from a man younger than 30 who had mild COVID-19 (a few samples of this study predate the infection). Cell type and time point are not known.

CDR3 coding DNA: TGTGCCAGCACAGTTTTGCCTGGGGGTTCTGCCGGGGAGCTGTTTTTT. It specifies CASTVLPGGSAGELFF. V gene TRBV12-3 or TRBV12-4 combines with J gene TRBJ2-2; D is tentatively TRBD1 or TRBD2 (5 bases each). V lost 7 bases, J lost 6 bases, and 21 bases lay in between. The CDR3 covers 16 residues.

A few counts support this clonotype. The chain employs TRBV6-6 and TRBJ2-7, with D perhaps matching TRBD1 (6 bases). CDR1 is MNHNY, CDR2 SVGAGI, per germline (reference sequence). Between the trimmed V and J ends, which lost 0 bases and 6 bases, there was a span of 9 bases. The CDR3 loop spans 13 amino acids. CDR3 bases: TGTGCCAGCAGTTACTCGGGCAGGGGCGAGCAGTACGTC. Amino acids: CASSYSGRGEQYV.

The chain recombines TRBV7-8 with TRBJ1-3; no firm D call. CDR1 SGHVS and CDR2 FQNEAQ come from the germline V gene. The CDR3 spans 14 residues. Between the trimmed V and J ends, which lost 5 bases and 3 bases, there was a span of 11 bases. CDR3 nucleotide sequence: TGTGCCAGCAGCCCGCTATCCGTTGGAAACACCATATATTTT. Translation: CASSPLSVGNTIYF.

On this clonotype: At one of its ends the junction is not consistent with the germline gene, which may arise from a read error. The chain couples TRBV7-9 to TRBJ2-1; D could derive from TRBD1 or TRBD2 (6 bases each). The CDR3 contains 13 residues. Germline V gene lookup returns CDR1 SEHNR and CDR2 FQNEAQ (reference sequence). The CDR3 is CASFPPHLQGRLF. CDR3 DNA: TGTGCCAGCTTCCCCCCTCATCTCCAGGGGAGGCTCTTC.

This clonotype appeared a few times. V and J are TRBV12-3 or TRBV12-4 and TRBJ1-2; 8 nucleotides match TRBD1. With V trimmed by 5 bases and J by 3 bases, 8 bases remained unmatched. The CDR3 is made up of 15 amino acids. The CDR3 bases are TGTGCCAGCAGTCCCTCCGGGACAGGTTACTATGGCTACACCTTC. This encodes CASSPSGTGYYGYTF.

This clonotype was observed a few times. J is TRBJ2-7 and V is TRBV27; D might be TRBD1 (6 bases). Germline CDR1 and CDR2: MNHEY and SMNVEV (reference sequence). Between the trimmed V and J ends, which lost 5 bases and 1 base, there was a span of 9 bases. CDR3 length: 13 amino acids. The CDR3 is CASSMTGSYEQYF. CDR3 in DNA: TGTGCCAGCAGTATGACAGGATCCTACGAGCAGTACTTC.

A few counts support this clonotype. The chain is built from TRBV20-1 and TRBJ2-1; no clear D gene. V was cut by 1 base and J by 0 bases, with 7 bases left in between. The germline V gene encodes CDR1 DFQATT and CDR2 SNEGSKA (reference sequence). This CDR3 region has 14 residues. The CDR3: CSARGPSSYNEQFF. CDR3 bases: TGCAGTGCTAGAGGACCCAGCTCCTACAATGAGCAGTTCTTC.

This sequence joins TRBV4-1 and TRBJ2-4; D perhaps matches TRBD1 (5 bases). V lost 3 bases to trimming and J lost 0 bases, with 18 bases between them. This CDR3 has 18 amino acids. Looked up from germline, CDR1 is MGHRA and CDR2 is YSYEKL. DNA of the CDR3: TGCGCCAGCAGCCAGACCCAGGACAACATACTAGCCAAAAACATTCAGTACTTC. It yields the protein CASSQTQDNILAKNIQYF.